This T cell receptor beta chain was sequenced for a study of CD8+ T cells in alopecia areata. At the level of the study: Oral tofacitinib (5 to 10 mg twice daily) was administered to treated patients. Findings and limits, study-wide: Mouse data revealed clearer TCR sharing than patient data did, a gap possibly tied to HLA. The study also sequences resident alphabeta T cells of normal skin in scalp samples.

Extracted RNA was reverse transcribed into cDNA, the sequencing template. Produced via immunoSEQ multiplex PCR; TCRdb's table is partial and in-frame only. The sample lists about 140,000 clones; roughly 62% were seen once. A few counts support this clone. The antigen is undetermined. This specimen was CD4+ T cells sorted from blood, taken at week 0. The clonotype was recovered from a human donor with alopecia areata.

The CDR3 loop is CASSYTGTGLKYEQYF. The CDR3 DNA is TGTGCCAGCAGTTACACAGGGACAGGGTTAAAGTACGAGCAGTACTTC. The chain employs TRBV6-5 and TRBJ2-7, with 9 bases identical to TRBD1. With 2 bases clipped from V and 4 bases from J, the junction kept 9 bases outside the gene matches. The CDR3 sequence is 16 residues long. The germline V gene encodes CDR1 MNHEY and CDR2 SVGAGI.